The 22 T cell receptor beta chains presented below share a single source sample, sequenced in a study of OX40 agonist ivuxolimab in advanced cancers. Assay: immunoSEQ multiplex PCR; the TCRdb copy retains only in-frame clones and omits some. The top ten clones hold around 6% of a sample with tens of thousands of clones, roughly 86% of them seen once. This specimen was CD4+ or CD8+ T cells sorted from blood, taken in a trial of the OX40 agonist ivuxolimab. The receptors were sampled from an adult with an advanced solid tumor such as melanoma, head and neck, liver or kidney cancer.

The J gene is TRBJ1-3, the V gene TRBV4-3, with D unclear. Germline values: CDR1 LGHNA, CDR2 YSLEER. The V gene lost 1 base and the J gene lost 2 bases, with 9 bases spanning the gap. The CDR3 contains 15 residues. In DNA form, the CDR3 reads TGCGCCAGCAGCCAAGGTATGGCAGCTGGAAACACCATATATTTT. It yields the protein CASSQGMAAGNTIYF.

This clone was recorded at least ten times. V usage is TRBV7-3 and J usage is TRBJ1-1, with D maybe TRBD1 (6 bases). The germline V and J ends were trimmed by 6 bases and 0 bases, with 8 bases remaining between them. Germline CDR1 reads SGHTA; CDR2 reads FQGTGA. The CDR3 extends over 13 amino acids. The CDR3 spells CASRQGLNTEAFF. Here the CDR3 DNA reads TGTGCCAGCAGACAGGGATTGAACACTGAAGCTTTCTTT.

This clone was seen once. This rearrangement joins TRBV5-1 to TRBJ1-1; D is unresolved. Trimming took 1 base from V and 6 from J, leaving 10 bases between them. This CDR3 region has 13 residues. The germline V gene encodes CDR1 SGHRS and CDR2 YFSETQ. CDR3 amino acids: CASSLIGGAEAFF. The CDR3 nucleotides are TGCGCCAGCAGCTTGATAGGCGGGGCTGAAGCTTTCTTT.

CDR3 amino acids: CAWGYRVGEQFF. The CDR3 DNA reads TGTGCCTGGGGGTACAGGGTGGGTGAGCAGTTCTTC. The chain couples TRBV30 to TRBJ2-1; tentatively, D is TRBD1 (6 bases). V was shortened by 5 bases and J by 9 bases, with 14 bases between the two germline ends. Per the germline V gene, CDR1 is GTSNPN and CDR2 is SVGIG (reference sequence). This CDR3 region has 12 residues.

The genes are TRBV7-9 and TRBJ1-1; D remains unclear. The CDR3 extends over 13 amino acids. Germline CDR1 reads SEHNR; CDR2 reads FQNEAQ (reference sequence). Trimming took 1 base from V and 4 from J, leaving 7 bases between them. CDR3 amino acids: CASSLVWGTEAFF. The CDR3 coding sequence is TGTGCCAGCAGCTTAGTTTGGGGCACTGAAGCTTTCTTT.

V usage is TRBV5-1 and J usage is TRBJ1-1; D remains ambiguous. Trimming removed 2 bases from V and 1 base from J, with 6 bases in between. Germline-derived CDR1 and CDR2 are SGHRS and YFSETQ. The CDR3 totals 13 residues. The CDR3 bases are TGCGCCAGCAGCTTCTATGGGAACACTGAAGCTTTCTTT. Amino acid sequence: CASSFYGNTEAFF.

The chain recombines TRBV6-1 with TRBJ1-2, with D unresolved. The V gene lost 7 bases and the J gene lost 2 bases, with 8 bases spanning the gap. The length of the CDR3 is 12 residues. Germline assignment: CDR1 MNHNS and CDR2 SASEGT. The CDR3 sequence is CASNRVNYGYTF. The CDR3 nucleotides are TGTGCCAGCAATAGAGTAAACTATGGCTACACCTTC.

V usage is TRBV6-6 and J usage is TRBJ1-2, with TRBD1 as a possible D gene (5 bases). The V gene lost 5 bases and the J gene lost 5 bases, with 9 bases spanning the gap. CDR3 length: 12 residues. Germline-derived CDR1 and CDR2 are MNHNY and SVGAGI (reference sequence). CDR3 sequence (DNA): TGTGCCAGCAGTCCGACAGAGTATGGCTACACCTTC. Its translation: CASSPTEYGYTF.

The chain combines TRBV19 with TRBJ1-5; 7 bases line up with TRBD1. Trimming removed 1 base from V and 7 bases from J; junction bases left unmatched: 10. The CDR3 loop spans 16 amino acids. Germline V gene sequence: CDR1 LNHDA, CDR2 SQIVND (reference sequence). CDR3 amino acids: CASSIGDPGGRQPQHF. The CDR3, as DNA: TGTGCCAGTAGTATAGGTGACCCAGGGGGTCGACAGCCCCAGCATTTT.

This sequence joins TRBV11-2 and TRBJ2-7; 13 positions match TRBD2. The CDR3 is made up of 14 amino acids. Germline CDR1 and CDR2: SGHAT and FQNNGV. The V gene end was trimmed by 8 bases and the J gene end by 0 bases; junction bases not matched to a gene: 1. CDR3 sequence: CASGLAGASYEQYF. The CDR3 DNA reads TGTGCCAGCGGACTAGCGGGAGCCTCCTACGAGCAGTACTTC.

In its sample, this clone was seen a few times. The rearrangement uses TRBV5-4 and TRBJ2-2, with D unclear. V lost 0 bases and J lost 1, with 7 bases in between. The CDR3 totals 15 residues. In germline, CDR1 is SGHNT, CDR2 YYREEE (reference sequence). The CDR3 DNA reads as TGTGCCAGCAGCTTGGGTGGCTTGAACACCGGGGAGCTGTTTTTT. Protein: CASSLGGLNTGELFF.

The rearrangement links TRBV5-1 to TRBJ1-1; 9 bases align to TRBD1. The CDR3 has 16 residues. The V gene's germline CDR1 is SGHRS and CDR2 YFSETQ. The V and J ends lost 6 bases and 5 bases, in that order; junction bases with no gene match: 14. The DNA for the CDR3 is TGCGCCAGCAAGGGGACAGGGTCAGTTGGTGGTACTGAAGCTTTCTTT. The encoded protein is CASKGTGSVGGTEAFF.

This CDR3 is CASSLNPSGRLTDTQYF. In nucleotides, the CDR3 is TGTGCCAGCAGCTTAAATCCTTCGGGCCGCCTCACAGATACGCAGTATTTT. The V and J genes are TRBV11-2 and TRBJ2-3; no clear D. Trimming left V 2 bases short and J 2 bases short, with 17 bases between. Germline CDR1 is SGHAT and CDR2 is FQNNGV. The CDR3 has 17 amino acids.

The V gene is TRBV7-2, the J gene TRBJ2-7; no clear D gene. Germline CDR1 and CDR2: SGHTA and FQGNSA. The length of the CDR3 is 13 residues. V was pared by 5 bases and J by 2 bases, with 10 bases between. CDR3 in amino acids: CASSLTGPYEQYF. CDR3 nucleotide sequence: TGTGCCAGCAGCCTGACTGGGCCCTACGAGCAGTACTTC.

Here the CDR3 reads CASSFGGGGYEQYF. The CDR3 coding sequence is TGTGCCAGCAGTTTTGGAGGGGGAGGTTACGAGCAGTACTTC. The gene calls are TRBV6-5 and TRBJ2-7; D is possibly TRBD1 or TRBD2 (6 bases each). V shed 4 bases and J shed 4 bases, with 14 bases lying between them. This CDR3 region has 14 residues. CDR1 and CDR2 (germline): MNHEY, SVGAGI.

This chain links TRBV5-6 with TRBJ2-1; D possibly corresponds to TRBD1 (6 bases). V was pared by 2 bases and J by 9 bases, with 18 bases between. The germline gives CDR1 SGHDT, CDR2 YYEEEE. This CDR3 is 15 amino acids long. The CDR3 nucleotides are TGTGCCAGCAGCTTTCTCGGCAGGGGAAAGATTGAGCAGTTCTTC. Its translation is CASSFLGRGKIEQFF.

This sequence joins TRBV18 and TRBJ1-3; no firm D call. The germline V gene has CDR1 KGHSH and CDR2 LQKENI. The CDR3 runs to 17 residues. V lost 6 bases, J lost 1 base, and 19 bases lay in between. The CDR3 loop is CASSHSQGRPSGNTIYF. In DNA form, the CDR3 reads TGTGCCAGCTCCCACTCCCAAGGACGGCCTTCTGGAAACACCATATATTTT.

This clone was detected only a few times. This chain connects TRBV5-1 to TRBJ2-3; perhaps TRBD2 as D (5 bases). The germline V gene has CDR1 SGHRS and CDR2 YFSETQ. There are 17 residues in the CDR3. Trimming removed 0 bases at V and 4 bases at J, with 18 bases between. DNA for the CDR3: TGCGCCAGCAGCTTGGGGTGGGCGGGCCTTCGTCCAGATACGCAGTATTTT. Translated: CASSLGWAGLRPDTQYF.

The chain joins TRBV9 to TRBJ2-1, with no clear D. CDR1 SGDLS and CDR2 YYNGEE come from the germline V gene. V was pared by 4 bases and J by 1 base, with 15 bases between. The CDR3 is 16 residues long. The DNA for the CDR3 is TGTGCCAGCAGCTATCAGTCCACGAATTCCTACAATGAGCAGTTCTTC. It is translated as CASSYQSTNSYNEQFF.

Here the CDR3 reads CASSLAPIAGGGGELFF. The CDR3 bases are TGTGCCAGCAGCTTAGCCCCAATAGCGGGAGGAGGCGGGGAGCTGTTTTTT. The chain joins TRBV7-2 to TRBJ2-2; TRBD2 matches at 10 bases. The CDR3 has 17 amino acids. V lost 0 bases, J lost 7 bases, and 8 bases stayed unmatched. CDR1 and CDR2 (germline): SGHTA, FQGNSA.

The chain has TRBV4-1 and TRBJ2-3; 13 positions match TRBD2. The V gene end was trimmed by 4 bases and the J gene end by 2 bases; junction bases not matched to a gene: 15. The germline V gene encodes CDR1 MGHRA and CDR2 YSYEKL. This CDR3 has 20 residues. The DNA of the CDR3 is TGCGCCAGCAGCCCGCGACTAGCGGGAGGAACCGGGTTTCCCACAGATACGCAGTATTTT. This gives the protein CASSPRLAGGTGFPTDTQYF.

The chain is built from TRBV7-2 and TRBJ2-5; 9 positions agree with TRBD2. After removal of 3 bases from V and 0 bases from J, the junction contained 5 bases not matched to a gene. The CDR3 contains 16 residues. Germline CDR1 and CDR2: SGHTA and FQGNSA. The CDR3 DNA reads as TGTGCCAGCAGCTTCATAGCGGGGGCTTACCAAGAGACCCAGTACTTC. Encoded protein: CASSFIAGAYQETQYF. Full variable domain (outside the CDR3, taken from reference TRBV7-2 and TRBJ2-5): GAGVSQSPSNKVTEKGKDVELRCDPISGHTALYWYRQSLGQGLEFLIYFQGNSAPDKSGLPSDRFSAERTGGSVSTLTIQRTQQEDSAVYLCASSFIAGAYQETQYFGPGTRLLVL.